A selection of T cell receptor beta chains follows, all from one sample in a study of Graves' ophthalmopathy and Graves' hyperthyroidism. TCRdb used MiXCR to reprocess the multiplex PCR reads, holding one entry per CDR3 protein. Of tens of thousands of distinct CDR3 sequences listed, approximately 53% are singletons. The sequenced material came from peripheral blood. The source is an adult woman with stable Graves' hyperthyroidism. Each CDR3 is given with its conserved first and last residue. The D gene is left open where the match is weak. Clone size is given for some rows only: seen once, a few or many times, or a class if the clone is expanded.

D gene: .
V gene: TRBV9
J gene: TRBJ2-7
clone size: .
CDR3 DNA: TGTGCCAGCAGCGGAGGAGGGGGCTACGAGCAGTACTTC
CDR3 protein: CASSGGGGYEQYF

D gene: .
V gene: TRBV10-3
J gene: TRBJ2-2
clone size: once
CDR3 DNA: TGTGCCATCAGAGGGTTAGCCGGGGAGCTGTTTTTT
CDR3 protein: CAIRGLAGELFF

D gene: .
V gene: TRBV2
J gene: TRBJ1-2
clone size: many
CDR3 DNA: TGTGCCAGCAGTGAAGGACCCCGGGATGGCTACACCTTC
CDR3 protein: CASSEGPRDGYTF

D gene: TRBD1
V gene: TRBV10-3
J gene: TRBJ1-5
clone size: .
CDR3 DNA: TGTGCCACCAGTGAGCCAGGGGGCGAGCAGCCCCAGCATTTT
CDR3 protein: CATSEPGGEQPQHF

D gene: TRBD2
V gene: TRBV4-2
J gene: TRBJ2-7
clone size: many
CDR3 DNA: TGTGCCAGCAGCCGAAAAACTAGCGGGAGGTTCGACGAGCAGTACTTC
CDR3 protein: CASSRKTSGRFDEQYF

D gene: .
V gene: TRBV7-8
J gene: TRBJ2-7
clone size: .
CDR3 DNA: TGCGCCAGCAGCGTAGGGGCTAGCGTCACCTACGGGCAGTACTTC
CDR3 protein: CASSVGASVTYGQYF

D gene: TRBD2
V gene: TRBV6-5
J gene: TRBJ2-7
clone size: many
CDR3 DNA: TGTGCCAGCAGTAGCTTAGCGGGAGGTTTGTACGAGCAGTACTTC
CDR3 protein: CASSSLAGGLYEQYF

D gene: TRBD1
V gene: TRBV2
J gene: TRBJ2-7
clone size: .
CDR3 DNA: TGTGCCAGCAGTGAAGGGGACAGGGCCTACGAGCAGTACTTC
CDR3 protein: CASSEGDRAYEQYF

D gene: TRBD1
V gene: TRBV20-1
J gene: TRBJ2-7
clone size: once
CDR3 DNA: TGCAGTGCTAGAGACCCCGGGACAGGGATTTACGAGCAGTACTTC
CDR3 protein: CSARDPGTGIYEQYF

D gene: TRBD1
V gene: TRBV20-1
J gene: TRBJ1-1
clone size: many
CDR3 DNA: TGCAGTGCCCGCCCTCCGGGACAGCGTACGGTCACTGAAGCTTTCTTT
CDR3 protein: CSARPPGQRTVTEAFF

D gene: .
V gene: TRBV20-1
J gene: TRBJ1-4
clone size: medium-sized
CDR3 DNA: TGCAGTGTAACGGGAACTAATGAAAAACTGTTTTTT
CDR3 protein: CSVTGTNEKLFF

D gene: .
V gene: TRBV7-3
J gene: TRBJ2-7
clone size: .
CDR3 DNA: TGCGCCAGCAGCCGAGAGAGAGGGGTACGCTACGAGCAGTACTTC
CDR3 protein: CASSRERGVRYEQYF

D gene: .
V gene: TRBV5-1
J gene: TRBJ2-7
clone size: .
CDR3 DNA: TGCGCCAGCAGTGCCGACGGAAGCTCCTACGAGCAGTACTTC
CDR3 protein: CASSADGSSYEQYF

D gene: .
V gene: TRBV19
J gene: TRBJ1-1
clone size: medium-sized
CDR3 DNA: TGTGCCAGTACCACATACGGGGTTCGGGACACTGAAGCTTTCTTT
CDR3 protein: CASTTYGVRDTEAFF

D gene: .
V gene: TRBV7-9
J gene: TRBJ1-2
clone size: many
CDR3 DNA: TGTGCCAGCAGCTTCGGGGACTATGGCTACACCTTC
CDR3 protein: CASSFGDYGYTF

D gene: .
V gene: TRBV14
J gene: TRBJ1-2
clone size: .
CDR3 DNA: TGTGCCAGCAGGAGGACGGGGATCTATGGCTACACCTTC
CDR3 protein: CASRRTGIYGYTF

D gene: TRBD2
V gene: TRBV7-6
J gene: TRBJ2-5
clone size: few
CDR3 DNA: TGTGCCAGCAGCTTAGCGTCTAGCGGGACCCAGTACTTC
CDR3 protein: CASSLASSGTQYF

D gene: TRBD2
V gene: TRBV20-1
J gene: TRBJ2-7
clone size: few
CDR3 DNA: TGCAGTGCTGGCCCTAGCGGGCTCTACGAGCAGTACTTC
CDR3 protein: CSAGPSGLYEQYF

D gene: .
V gene: TRBV20-1
J gene: TRBJ2-3
clone size: .
CDR3 DNA: TGCAGTGCTAGCGGTAGCACAGATACGCAGTATTTT
CDR3 protein: CSASGSTDTQYF

D gene: TRBD2
V gene: TRBV10-3
J gene: TRBJ2-5
clone size: few
CDR3 DNA: TGTGCCATCAGTGGGACTAGCGGGAGAAAGTACTTC
CDR3 protein: CAISGTSGRKYF

D gene: .
V gene: TRBV28
J gene: TRBJ2-7
clone size: many
CDR3 DNA: TGTGCCAGCAGTTTAAGTTGGGTCTACGAGCAGTACTTC
CDR3 protein: CASSLSWVYEQYF

D gene: .
V gene: TRBV2
J gene: TRBJ2-2
clone size: many
CDR3 DNA: TGTGCCAGCATTGGGCGGCCGAACACCGGGGAGCTGTTTTTT
CDR3 protein: CASIGRPNTGELFF

D gene: .
V gene: TRBV7-9
J gene: TRBJ2-7
clone size: .
CDR3 DNA: TGTGCCAGCAGCTTCCCCCCGGGACTTCACGAGCAGTACTTC
CDR3 protein: CASSFPPGLHEQYF

D gene: TRBD2
V gene: TRBV6-2/TRBV6-3
J gene: TRBJ2-7
clone size: .
CDR3 DNA: TGTGCCAGCAGTCTACTAGCGGGATATGACTACGAGCAGCACTTC
CDR3 protein: CASSLLAGYDYEQHF

D gene: TRBD1
V gene: TRBV12-3/TRBV12-4
J gene: TRBJ2-7
clone size: few
CDR3 DNA: TGTGCCAGCAGCGACTCCAGGACAGGGGGCAATGAGCAGTACTTC
CDR3 protein: CASSDSRTGGNEQYF

D gene: .
V gene: TRBV6-1
J gene: TRBJ2-6
clone size: many
CDR3 DNA: TGTGCCAGCAGTGAAAGGAAGATCTCTGGGGCCAACGTCCTGACTTTC
CDR3 protein: CASSERKISGANVLTF

D gene: TRBD1
V gene: TRBV7-2
J gene: TRBJ1-5
clone size: once
CDR3 DNA: TGTGCCAGCAGCAGAGACAGGGACCCTCAGCCCCAGCATTTT
CDR3 protein: CASSRDRDPQPQHF

D gene: TRBD1
V gene: TRBV2
J gene: TRBJ1-1
clone size: .
CDR3 DNA: TGTGCCAGCAGTGGGGGACAGGATGAAGCTTTCTTT
CDR3 protein: CASSGGQDEAFF

D gene: TRBD1
V gene: TRBV24-1
J gene: TRBJ1-2
clone size: .
CDR3 DNA: TGTGCCACCAGTGATTCCACCGGGACAGGACACGACTACACCTTC
CDR3 protein: CATSDSTGTGHDYTF

D gene: TRBD1
V gene: TRBV20-1
J gene: TRBJ2-5
clone size: many
CDR3 DNA: TGCAGTGCTAGCCGAATACAGGGGGGAGAGACCCAGTACTTC
CDR3 protein: CSASRIQGGETQYF